This is a list of T cell receptor beta chains from one sample in a study of T cells in Graves' hyperthyroidism and ophthalmopathy. A single record per CDR3 protein comes from TCRdb applying MiXCR to the multiplex PCR reads. Altogether roughly 200,000 distinct CDR3 sequences are present, roughly 17% being singletons, with the ten largest covering around 48%. Sequencing was done on a sample of blood. The receptors were gathered from a woman between 45 and 60 years old with Graves' hyperthyroidism. The CDR3 runs from the conserved cysteine through the conserved F or W.

14	TRBV18	TRBJ1-4	CASSPGGVSEKLFF
15	TRBV5-1	TRBJ2-7	CASSLEVGRSYEQYF
14	TRBV7-9	TRBJ1-1	CASSLIRGATEAFF
15	TRBV27	TRBJ2-1	CASSLRAVSYNEQFF
16	TRBV12-3/TRBV12-4	TRBJ1-2	CASSHQRWGHNYGYTF
13	TRBV20-1	TRBJ2-7	CSAYSGLSYEQYF
16	TRBV5-1	TRBJ2-7	CASKVAGQGLSYEQYF
15	TRBV5-1	TRBJ2-7	CASSLASASSYEQYF
12	TRBV6-1	TRBJ1-1	CASSVTYTEAFF
12	TRBV3-1	TRBJ2-7	CASSQGLREQYF
13	TRBV28	TRBJ2-1	CASSLLGYHEQFF
14	TRBV5-1	TRBJ2-3	CASSLMGSTDTQYF
15	TRBV5-1	TRBJ1-1	CASSSLTGANTEAFF
17	TRBV11-2	TRBJ2-3	CASSLGGTSQRADTQYF
20	TRBV2	TRBJ2-1	CASSESGFGLAASSYNEQFF
17	TRBV19	TRBJ2-2	CASSIERLASMTGELFF
16	TRBV9	TRBJ1-1	CASSVAAGRMNTEAFF
14	TRBV7-7	TRBJ2-5	CASSLALGPETQYF
14	TRBV29-1	TRBJ1-2	CSVRTGVSNYGYTF
14	TRBV14	TRBJ2-5	CASSQDLGRETQYF
13	TRBV7-2	TRBJ2-7	CASSLFAGFEQYF
15	TRBV27	TRBJ1-3	CASSSNRDSGNTIYF
14	TRBV18	TRBJ1-2	CASSQGSSNYGYTF
13	TRBV30	TRBJ1-2	CAWGDRGLGGYTF
15	TRBV6-1	TRBJ1-1	CASSQKAGGNTEAFF
16	TRBV27	TRBJ2-1	CASREIAGVIKNEQFF
15	TRBV30	TRBJ1-1	CAWSSDRDSNTEAFF
14	TRBV5-1	TRBJ1-1	CASSTQNRVTEAFF
16	TRBV6-1	TRBJ2-3	CASSEFIGGSTDTQYF
13	TRBV11-3	TRBJ2-1	CASSLDPSGTQFF
15	TRBV5-1	TRBJ2-1	CASSVEQGGYNEQFF
15	TRBV6-1	TRBJ1-1	CASSEAHGGTWGAFF
15	TRBV6-2/TRBV6-3	TRBJ1-5	CASSYGGNSNQPQHF
15	TRBV3-1	TRBJ2-4	CASSQDGHAKNIQYF
15	TRBV27	TRBJ2-7	CASSRPGTSGYEQYF
17	TRBV2	TRBJ2-1	CASSGFPGASGDNEQFF
13	TRBV7-9	TRBJ2-7	CASSQGLVYEQYF
14	TRBV20-1	TRBJ2-7	CSAIATGTAYEQYF
14	TRBV6-1	TRBJ1-6	CASSPGPQNSPLHF
12	TRBV6-2/TRBV6-3	TRBJ2-2	CASSYSPGELFF